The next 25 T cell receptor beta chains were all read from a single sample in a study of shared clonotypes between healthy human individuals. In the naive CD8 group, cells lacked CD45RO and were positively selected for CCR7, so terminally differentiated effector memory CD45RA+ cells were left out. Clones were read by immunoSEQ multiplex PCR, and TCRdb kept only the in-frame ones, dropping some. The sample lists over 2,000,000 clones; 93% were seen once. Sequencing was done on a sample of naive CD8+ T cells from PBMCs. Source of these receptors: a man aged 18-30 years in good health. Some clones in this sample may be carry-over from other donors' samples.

CDR3 loop: CASSQARTGEQYF. The CDR3 DNA reads TGCGCCAGCAGCCAGGCTAGGACAGGAGAGCAGTACTTC. The V and J genes are TRBV4-3 and TRBJ2-7, with 7 bases fitting TRBD1. The J segment lost 7 bases and the V segment lost 3 bases, leaving 6 bases of the junction unmatched. The CDR3 contains 13 residues. Per germline, CDR1 LGHNA and CDR2 YSLEER.

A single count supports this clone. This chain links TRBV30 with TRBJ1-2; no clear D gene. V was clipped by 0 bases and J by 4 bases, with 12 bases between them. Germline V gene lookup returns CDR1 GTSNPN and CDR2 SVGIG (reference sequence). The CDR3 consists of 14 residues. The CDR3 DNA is TGTGCCTGGAGTGTACTGGGCCACGGCTATGGCTACACCTTC. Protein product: CAWSVLGHGYGYTF. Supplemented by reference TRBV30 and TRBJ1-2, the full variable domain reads SQTIHQWPATLVQPVGSPLSLECTVEGTSNPNLYWYRQAAGRGLQLLFYSVGIGQISSEVPQNLSASRPQDRQFILSSKKLLLSDSGFYLCAWSVLGHGYGYTFGSGTRLTVV.

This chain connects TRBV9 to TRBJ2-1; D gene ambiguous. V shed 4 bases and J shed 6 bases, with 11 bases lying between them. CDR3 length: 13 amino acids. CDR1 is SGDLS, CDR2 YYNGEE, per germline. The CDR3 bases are TGTGCCAGCAGCACCCAAGACTCCAATGAGCAGTTCTTC. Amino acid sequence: CASSTQDSNEQFF.

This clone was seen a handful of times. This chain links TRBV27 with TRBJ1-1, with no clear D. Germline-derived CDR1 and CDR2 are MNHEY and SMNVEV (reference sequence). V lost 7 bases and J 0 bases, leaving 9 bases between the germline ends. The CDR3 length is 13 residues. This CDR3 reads CASKWLMNTEAFF. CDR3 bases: TGTGCCAGCAAGTGGTTAATGAACACTGAAGCTTTCTTT.

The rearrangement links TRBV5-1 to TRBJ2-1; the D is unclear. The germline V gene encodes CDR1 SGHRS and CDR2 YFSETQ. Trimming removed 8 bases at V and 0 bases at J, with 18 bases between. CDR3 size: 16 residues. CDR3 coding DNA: TGCGCCAGTTCCCTTCAATCGGGTCCCTCCTACAATGAGCAGTTCTTC. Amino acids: CASSLQSGPSYNEQFF.

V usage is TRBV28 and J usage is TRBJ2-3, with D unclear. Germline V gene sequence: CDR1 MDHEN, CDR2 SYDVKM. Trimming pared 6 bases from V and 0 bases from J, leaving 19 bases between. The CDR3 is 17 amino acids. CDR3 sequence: CASSDVDVSASTDTQYF. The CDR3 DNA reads TGTGCCAGCAGCGATGTAGACGTGAGCGCGAGCACAGATACGCAGTATTTT. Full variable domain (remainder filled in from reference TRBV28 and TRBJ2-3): DVKVTQSSRYLVKRTGEKVFLECVQDMDHENMFWYRQDPGLGLRLIYFSYDVKMKEKGDIPEGYSVSREKKERFSLILESASTNQTSMYLCASSDVDVSASTDTQYFGPGTRLTVL.

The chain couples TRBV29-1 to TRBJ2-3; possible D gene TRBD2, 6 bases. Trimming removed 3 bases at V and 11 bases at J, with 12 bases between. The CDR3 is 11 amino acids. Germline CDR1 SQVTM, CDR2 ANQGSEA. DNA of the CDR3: TGCAGCGTTGAGATGCGGGGCAAGCAGTATTTT. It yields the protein CSVEMRGKQYF.

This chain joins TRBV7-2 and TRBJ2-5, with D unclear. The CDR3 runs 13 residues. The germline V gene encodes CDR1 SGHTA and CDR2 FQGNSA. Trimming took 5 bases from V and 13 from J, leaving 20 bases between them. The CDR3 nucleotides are TGTGCCAGCAGCAACCCCGAGGACGACGGAGTGTACTTC. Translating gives CASSNPEDDGVYF.

The CDR3 DNA follows: TGTGCCAGCAGTTTAATCCGTCGGCGGGACACCGGGGAGCTGTTTTTT. Translation gives CASSLIRRRDTGELFF. The V call is TRBV28, the J call TRBJ2-2, with a tentative D call TRBD2 (5 bases). Trimming cost V 2 bases and J 3 bases, with 13 bases left between them. Germline V gives CDR1 MDHEN, CDR2 SYDVKM. The CDR3 consists of 16 residues.

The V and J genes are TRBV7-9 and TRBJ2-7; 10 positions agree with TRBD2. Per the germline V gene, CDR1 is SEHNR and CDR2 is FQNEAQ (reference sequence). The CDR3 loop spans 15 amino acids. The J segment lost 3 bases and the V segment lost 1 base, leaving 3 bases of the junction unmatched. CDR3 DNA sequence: TGTGCCAGCAGCTTAGAGGTAGCGGGAGGCTACGAGCAGTACTTC. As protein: CASSLEVAGGYEQYF.

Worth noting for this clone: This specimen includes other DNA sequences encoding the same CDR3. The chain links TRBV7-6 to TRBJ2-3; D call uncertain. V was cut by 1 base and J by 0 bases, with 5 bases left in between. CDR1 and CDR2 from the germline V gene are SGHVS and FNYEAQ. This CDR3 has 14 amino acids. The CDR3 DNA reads TGTGCCAGCAGCTTAGTGGGCAGCACAGATACGCAGTATTTT. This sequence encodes CASSLVGSTDTQYF. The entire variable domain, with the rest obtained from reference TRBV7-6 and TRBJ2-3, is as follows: GAGVSQSPRYKVTKRGQDVALRCDPISGHVSLYWYRQALGQGPEFLTYFNYEAQQDKSGLPNDRFSAERPEGSISTLTIQRTEQRDSAMYRCASSLVGSTDTQYFGPGTRLTVL.

The CDR3 DNA reads as TGCGCCAGCAGCCCCTCCCTCTCCTACAATGAGCAGTTCTTC. The encoded protein is CASSPSLSYNEQFF. This chain links TRBV5-1 with TRBJ2-1; D unclear. The CDR3 is 14 residues long. Germline values: CDR1 SGHRS, CDR2 YFSETQ. Trimming took 4 bases from V and 0 from J, leaving 8 bases between them.

The CDR3 DNA reads TGTGCCAGCAGCTTAGATAGGGGGCGACTAGCGGCCGCAGATACGCAGTATTTT. This translates into CASSLDRGRLAAADTQYF. The genes are TRBV11-3 and TRBJ2-3, with 9 bases matching TRBD2. The V gene's germline CDR1 is SGHNT and CDR2 YENEEA. The CDR3 extends over 18 amino acids. V lost 0 bases, J lost 4 bases, and 11 bases stayed unmatched.

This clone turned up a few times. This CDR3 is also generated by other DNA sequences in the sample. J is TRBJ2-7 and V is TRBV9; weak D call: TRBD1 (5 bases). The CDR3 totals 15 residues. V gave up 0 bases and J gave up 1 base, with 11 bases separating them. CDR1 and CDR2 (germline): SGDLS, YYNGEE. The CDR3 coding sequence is TGTGCCAGCAGCGTAGGGTCAGGGTCGTCCTACGAGCAGTACTTC. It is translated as CASSVGSGSSYEQYF.

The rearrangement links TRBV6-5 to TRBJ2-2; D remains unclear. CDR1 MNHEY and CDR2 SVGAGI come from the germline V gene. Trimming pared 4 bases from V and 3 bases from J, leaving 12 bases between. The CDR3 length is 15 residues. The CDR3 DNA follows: TGTGCCAGCAGTTCGGTGCCCCGTGACACCGGGGAGCTGTTTTTT. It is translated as CASSSVPRDTGELFF.

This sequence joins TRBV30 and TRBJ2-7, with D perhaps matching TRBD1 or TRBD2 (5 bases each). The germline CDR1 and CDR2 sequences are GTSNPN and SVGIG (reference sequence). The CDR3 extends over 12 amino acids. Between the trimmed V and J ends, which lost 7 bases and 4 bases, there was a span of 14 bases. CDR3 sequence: CAFRDGPYEQYF. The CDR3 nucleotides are TGTGCCTTCCGGGACGGCCCATACGAGCAGTACTTC.

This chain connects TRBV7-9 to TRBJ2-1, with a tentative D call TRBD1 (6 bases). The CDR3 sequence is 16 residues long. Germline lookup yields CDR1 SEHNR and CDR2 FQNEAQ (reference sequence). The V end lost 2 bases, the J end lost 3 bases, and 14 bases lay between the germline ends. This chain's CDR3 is CASSLPRGHVYNEQFF. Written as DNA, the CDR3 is TGTGCCAGCAGCTTACCCCGGGGACACGTCTACAATGAGCAGTTCTTC. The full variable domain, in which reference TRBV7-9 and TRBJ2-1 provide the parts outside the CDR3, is DTGVSQNPRHKITKRGQNVTFRCDPISEHNRLYWYRQTLGQGPEFLTYFQNEAQLEKSRLLSDRFSAERPKGSFSTLEIQRTEQGDSAMYLCASSLPRGHVYNEQFFGPGTRLTVL.

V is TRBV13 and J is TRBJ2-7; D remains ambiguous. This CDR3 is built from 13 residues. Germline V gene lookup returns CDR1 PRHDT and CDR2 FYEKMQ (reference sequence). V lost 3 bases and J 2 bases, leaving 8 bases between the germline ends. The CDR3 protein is CASSLDPPYEQYF. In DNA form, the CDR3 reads TGTGCCAGCAGCTTGGACCCCCCCTACGAGCAGTACTTC.

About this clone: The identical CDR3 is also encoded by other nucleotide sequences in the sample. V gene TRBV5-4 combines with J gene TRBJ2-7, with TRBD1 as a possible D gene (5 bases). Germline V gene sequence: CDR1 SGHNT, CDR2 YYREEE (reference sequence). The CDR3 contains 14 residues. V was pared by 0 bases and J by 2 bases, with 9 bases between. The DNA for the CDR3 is TGTGCCAGCAGCTTGGGGCCAGGGACCTACGAGCAGTACTTC. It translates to CASSLGPGTYEQYF.

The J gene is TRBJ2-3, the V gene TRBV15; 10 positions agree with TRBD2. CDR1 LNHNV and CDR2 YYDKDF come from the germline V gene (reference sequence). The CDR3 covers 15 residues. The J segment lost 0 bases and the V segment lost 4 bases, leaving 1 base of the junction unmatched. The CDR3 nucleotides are TGTGCCACCAGCACTAGCGGGAGTAGCACAGATACGCAGTATTTT. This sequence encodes CATSTSGSSTDTQYF.

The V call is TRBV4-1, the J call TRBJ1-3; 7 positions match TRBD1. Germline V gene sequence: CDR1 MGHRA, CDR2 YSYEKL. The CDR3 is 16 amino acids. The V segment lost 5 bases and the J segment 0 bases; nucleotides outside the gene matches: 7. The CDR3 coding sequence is TGCGCCAGCAGCTATGGACAGGCGGCCTCTGGAAACACCATATATTTT. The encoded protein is CASSYGQAASGNTIYF.

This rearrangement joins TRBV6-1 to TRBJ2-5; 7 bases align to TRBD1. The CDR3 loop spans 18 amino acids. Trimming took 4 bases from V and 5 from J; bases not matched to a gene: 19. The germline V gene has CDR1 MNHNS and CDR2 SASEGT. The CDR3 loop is CASSVPSVRQGWGETQYF. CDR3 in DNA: TGTGCCAGCAGTGTTCCCTCGGTGCGACAGGGCTGGGGGGAGACCCAGTACTTC.

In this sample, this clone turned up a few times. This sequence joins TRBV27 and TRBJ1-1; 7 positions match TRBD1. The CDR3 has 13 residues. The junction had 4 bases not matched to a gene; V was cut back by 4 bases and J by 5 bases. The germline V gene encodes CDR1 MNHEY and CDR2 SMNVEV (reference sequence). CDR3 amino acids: CASSSDRWTEAFF. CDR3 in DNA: TGTGCCAGCAGTTCGGACAGGTGGACTGAAGCTTTCTTT.

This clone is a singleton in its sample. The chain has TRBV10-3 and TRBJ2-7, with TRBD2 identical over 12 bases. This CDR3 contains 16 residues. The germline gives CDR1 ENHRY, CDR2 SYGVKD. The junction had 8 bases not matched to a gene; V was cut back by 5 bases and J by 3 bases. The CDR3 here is CAISLPPGLAGYEQYF. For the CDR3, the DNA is TGTGCCATCAGTCTTCCGCCGGGACTAGCGGGCTACGAGCAGTACTTC.

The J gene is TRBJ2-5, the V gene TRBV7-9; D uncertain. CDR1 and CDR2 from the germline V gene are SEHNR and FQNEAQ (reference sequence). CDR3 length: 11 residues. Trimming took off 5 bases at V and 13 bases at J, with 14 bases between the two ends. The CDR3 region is CASSVDRAPYF. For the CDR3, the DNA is TGTGCCAGCAGCGTTGACCGGGCCCCGTACTTC.